The sample holds a few counts of the clone carrying this TCR beta chain. The data belong to a study of blood T cell repertoires in COVID-19. From germline, CDR1 is SGHTS and CDR2 YDEGEE. The CDR3 runs 13 residues. V lost 3 bases to trimming and J lost 5 bases; unmatched junction nucleotides: 0. Data came from immunoSEQ multiplex PCR; TCRdb stores just in-frame clones and leaves some out. The data hold about 230,000 clones, with 65% to 85% observed a single time. Material: peripheral blood. This chain joins TRBV5-8 and TRBJ1-1; 11 nucleotides match TRBD1. The sequence came from a man aged 35 to 55 with acute or convalescent COVID-19. In DNA form, the CDR3 reads TGTGCCAGCAGCTGGGACAGGGGGACTGAAGCTTTCTTT. The encoded protein is CASSWDRGTEAFF.